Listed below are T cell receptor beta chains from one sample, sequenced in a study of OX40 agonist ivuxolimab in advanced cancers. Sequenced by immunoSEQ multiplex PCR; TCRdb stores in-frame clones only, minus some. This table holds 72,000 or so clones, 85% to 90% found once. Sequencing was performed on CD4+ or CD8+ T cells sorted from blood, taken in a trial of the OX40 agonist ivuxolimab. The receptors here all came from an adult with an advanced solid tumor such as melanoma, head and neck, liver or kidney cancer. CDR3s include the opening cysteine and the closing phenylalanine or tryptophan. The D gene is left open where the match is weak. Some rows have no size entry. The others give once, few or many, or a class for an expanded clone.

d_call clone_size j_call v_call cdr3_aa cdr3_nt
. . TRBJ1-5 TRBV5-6 CASSYSWNNQPQHF TGTGCCAGCAGCTACAGTTGGAACAATCAGCCCCAGCATTTT
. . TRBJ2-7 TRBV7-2 CASSFGRDYEQYF TGTGCCAGCAGCTTTGGACGGGACTACGAGCAGTACTTC
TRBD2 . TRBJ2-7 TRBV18 CASSPLRLATEQYF TGTGCCAGCTCACCATTGAGACTAGCGACGGAGCAGTACTTC
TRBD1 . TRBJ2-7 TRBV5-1 CASSLDRVSYEQYF TGCGCCAGCAGCCTGGACAGGGTGTCCTACGAGCAGTACTTC
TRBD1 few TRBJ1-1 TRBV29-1 CSGGQGWGTEAFF TGCAGCGGTGGACAGGGATGGGGCACTGAAGCTTTCTTT
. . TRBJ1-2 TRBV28 CASSLPPLPTNYGYTF TGTGCCAGCAGCCTACCCCCCCTCCCCACTAACTATGGCTACACCTTC
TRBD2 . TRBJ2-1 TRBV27 CASQLSGSGRSSYNEQFF TGTGCCAGCCAACTATCGGGTAGCGGGAGGTCCTCCTACAATGAGCAGTTCTTC
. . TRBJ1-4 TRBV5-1 CASSVTAFNEKLFF TGCGCCAGCAGCGTGACAGCCTTTAATGAAAAACTGTTTTTT
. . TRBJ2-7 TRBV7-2 CASSLDYRAYEQYF TGTGCCAGCAGCTTAGACTACAGAGCCTACGAGCAGTACTTC
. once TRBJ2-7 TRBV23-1 CASSQSNRIFVDMCEQYF TGCGCCAGCAGTCAATCAAATAGAATTTTCGTGGATATGTGCGAGCAGTACTTC
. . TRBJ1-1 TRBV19 CASGDGRTNTEAFF TGTGCCAGTGGGGATGGACGGACGAACACTGAAGCTTTCTTT
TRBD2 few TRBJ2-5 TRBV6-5 CASSFREGRGEETQYF TGTGCCAGCAGTTTTCGTGAGGGGCGGGGGGAAGAGACCCAGTACTTC
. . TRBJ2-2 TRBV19 CASGLQGSYIAGELFF TGTGCCAGTGGACTACAGGGGAGTTATATTGCCGGGGAGCTGTTTTTT
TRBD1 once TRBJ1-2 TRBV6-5 CASRETGSHGYTF TGTGCCAGCAGAGAGACAGGGTCCCATGGCTACACCTTC
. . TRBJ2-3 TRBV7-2 CASSHDIGGTQYF TGTGCCAGCAGCCACGATATAGGTGGTACGCAGTATTTT
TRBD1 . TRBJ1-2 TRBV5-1 CASSPRTGDGYTF TGCGCCAGCAGCCCCCGGACAGGGGATGGCTACACCTTC
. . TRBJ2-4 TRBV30 CAWSVTSSGKNIQYF TGTGCCTGGAGTGTAACAAGCAGTGGGAAAAACATTCAGTACTTC
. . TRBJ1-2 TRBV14 CASSQGYRLEGYTF TGTGCCAGCAGCCAAGGGTACAGGCTTGAAGGCTACACCTTC
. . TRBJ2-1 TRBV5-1 CASSSGPSTNNEQFF TGCGCCAGCAGCTCGGGGCCGTCCACCAACAATGAGCAGTTCTTC
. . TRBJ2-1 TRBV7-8 CASSATGGQAGLYNEQFF TGTGCCAGCAGCGCGACGGGGGGCCAAGCGGGGTTATACAATGAGCAGTTCTTC
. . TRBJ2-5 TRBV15 CATSRDLGTASRYQETQYF TGTGCCACCAGCAGGGATCTGGGTACGGCTAGCAGGTACCAAGAGACCCAGTACTTC
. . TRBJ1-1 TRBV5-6 CASSLGWGSTVAEAFF TGTGCCAGCAGCTTGGGTTGGGGTTCAACGGTGGCTGAAGCTTTCTTT
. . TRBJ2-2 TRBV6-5 CASRPSMGNTGELFF TGTGCCAGCAGGCCCTCCATGGGTAACACCGGGGAGCTGTTTTTT
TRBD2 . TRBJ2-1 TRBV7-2 CASSSTSGRYEQFF TGTGCCAGCAGCTCGACTAGCGGGAGATATGAGCAGTTCTTC
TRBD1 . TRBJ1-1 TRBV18 CASGTAVSNTEAFF TGTGCCAGCGGGACAGCTGTCTCGAACACTGAAGCTTTCTTT
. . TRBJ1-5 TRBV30 CAWNVGHSNQPQHF TGTGCCTGGAATGTAGGGCATAGCAATCAGCCCCAGCATTTT
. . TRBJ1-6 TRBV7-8 CASSLYGGSDSPLHF TGTGCCAGCAGCTTATACGGGGGTTCAGACTCACCCCTCCACTTT
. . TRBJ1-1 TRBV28 CASSPGQLKNTEAFF TGTGCCAGCAGTCCTGGACAGTTAAAGAACACTGAAGCTTTCTTT
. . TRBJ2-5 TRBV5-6 CASSLEGPQETQYF TGTGCCAGCAGCTTGGAAGGGCCCCAAGAGACCCAGTACTTC